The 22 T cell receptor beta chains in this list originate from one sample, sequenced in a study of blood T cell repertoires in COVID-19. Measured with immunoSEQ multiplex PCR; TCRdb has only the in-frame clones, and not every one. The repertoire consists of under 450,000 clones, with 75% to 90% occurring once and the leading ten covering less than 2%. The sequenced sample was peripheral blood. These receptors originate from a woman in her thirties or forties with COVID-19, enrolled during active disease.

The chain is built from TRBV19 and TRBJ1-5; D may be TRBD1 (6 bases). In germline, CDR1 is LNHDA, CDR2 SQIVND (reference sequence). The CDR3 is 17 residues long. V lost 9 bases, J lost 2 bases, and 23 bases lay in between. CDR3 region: CASDGTPVSGGNQPQHF. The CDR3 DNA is TGTGCCAGCGACGGGACACCTGTTTCAGGAGGCAATCAGCCCCAGCATTTT.

CDR3 nucleotide sequence: TGTGCCAGCAGCTTATTCCCCTCGGGGACAGCTAATCAAGAGACCCAGTACTTC. Translation: CASSLFPSGTANQETQYF. The chain joins TRBV7-8 to TRBJ2-5, with 7 bases identical to TRBD1. The germline gives CDR1 SGHVS, CDR2 FQNEAQ. V dropped 2 bases and J dropped 2; count of bases not matched to a gene: 14. The CDR3 is 18 residues long.

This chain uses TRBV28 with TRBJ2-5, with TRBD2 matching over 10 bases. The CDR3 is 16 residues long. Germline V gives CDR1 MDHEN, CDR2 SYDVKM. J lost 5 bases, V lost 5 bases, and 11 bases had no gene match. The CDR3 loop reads CASSTPLAGVKETQYF. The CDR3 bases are TGTGCCAGCAGTACCCCTCTAGCGGGGGTTAAGGAGACCCAGTACTTC.

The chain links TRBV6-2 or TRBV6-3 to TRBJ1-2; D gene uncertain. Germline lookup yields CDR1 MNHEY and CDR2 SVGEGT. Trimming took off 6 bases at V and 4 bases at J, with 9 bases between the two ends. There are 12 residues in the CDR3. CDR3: CASSPPGYGYTF. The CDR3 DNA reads TGTGCCAGCAGCCCCCCGGGCTATGGCTACACCTTC.

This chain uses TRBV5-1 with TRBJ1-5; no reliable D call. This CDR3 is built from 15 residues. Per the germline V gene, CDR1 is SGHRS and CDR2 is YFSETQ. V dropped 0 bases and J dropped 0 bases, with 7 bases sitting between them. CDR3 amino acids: CASSLGGNSNQPQHF. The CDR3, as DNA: TGCGCCAGCAGCTTGGGAGGCAATAGCAATCAGCCCCAGCATTTT. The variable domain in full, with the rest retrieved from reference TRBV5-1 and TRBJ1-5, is KAGVTQTPRYLIKTRGQQVTLSCSPISGHRSVSWYQQTPGQGLQFLFEYFSETQRNKGNFPGRFSGRQFSNSRSEMNVSTLELGDSALYLCASSLGGNSNQPQHFGDGTRLSIL.

The CDR3 sequence is CASSPRGGTGFGKNIQYF. The DNA of the CDR3 is TGTGCCAGCTCACCACGGGGTGGGACAGGGTTCGGCAAAAACATTCAGTACTTC. J is TRBJ2-4 and V is TRBV18, with TRBD1 identical over 9 bases. Germline loops: CDR1 KGHSH, CDR2 LQKENI. The CDR3 totals 18 residues. V trimming: 1 base; J trimming: 3 bases; junction bases outside the gene matches: 10.

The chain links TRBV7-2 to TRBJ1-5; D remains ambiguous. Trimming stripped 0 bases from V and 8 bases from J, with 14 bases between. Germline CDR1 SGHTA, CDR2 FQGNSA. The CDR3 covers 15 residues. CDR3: CASSLAGGVLEPQHF. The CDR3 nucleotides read TGTGCCAGCAGCTTAGCGGGCGGGGTACTAGAGCCCCAGCATTTT. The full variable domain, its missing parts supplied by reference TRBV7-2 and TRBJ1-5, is GAGVSQSPSNKVTEKGKDVELRCDPISGHTALYWYRQSLGQGLEFLIYFQGNSAPDKSGLPSDRFSAERTGGSVSTLTIQRTQQEDSAVYLCASSLAGGVLEPQHFGDGTRLSIL.

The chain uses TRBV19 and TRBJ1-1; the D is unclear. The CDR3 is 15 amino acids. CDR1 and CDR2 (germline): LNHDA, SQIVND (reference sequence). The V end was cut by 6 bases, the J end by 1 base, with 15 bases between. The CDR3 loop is CASRNSGRGNTEAFF. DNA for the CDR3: TGTGCCAGTAGGAACTCGGGCCGGGGGAACACTGAAGCTTTCTTT.

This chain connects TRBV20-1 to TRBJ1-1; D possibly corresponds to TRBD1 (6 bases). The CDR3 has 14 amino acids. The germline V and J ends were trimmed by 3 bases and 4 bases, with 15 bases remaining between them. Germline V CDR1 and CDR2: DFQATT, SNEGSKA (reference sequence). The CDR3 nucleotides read TGCAGTGCTAGTAAAGGCCAACAGGGCACTGAAGCTTTCTTT. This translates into CSASKGQQGTEAFF.

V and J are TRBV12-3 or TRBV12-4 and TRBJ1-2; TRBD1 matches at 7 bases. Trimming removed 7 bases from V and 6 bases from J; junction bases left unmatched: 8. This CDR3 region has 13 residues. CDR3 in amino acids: CASTSPGGNGYTF. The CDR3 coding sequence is TGTGCCAGCACCTCGCCAGGGGGGAATGGCTACACCTTC.

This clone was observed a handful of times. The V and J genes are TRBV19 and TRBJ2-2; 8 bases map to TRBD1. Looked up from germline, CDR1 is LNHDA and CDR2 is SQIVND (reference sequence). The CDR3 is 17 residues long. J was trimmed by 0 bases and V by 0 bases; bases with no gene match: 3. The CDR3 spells CASSIDRTGTNTGELFF. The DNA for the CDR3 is TGTGCCAGTAGTATAGATAGGACAGGGACGAACACCGGGGAGCTGTTTTTT. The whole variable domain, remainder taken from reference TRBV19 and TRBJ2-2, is DGGITQSPKYLFRKEGQNVTLSCEQNLNHDAMYWYRQDPGQGLRLIYYSQIVNDFQKGDIAEGYSVSREKKESFPLTVTSAQKNPTAFYLCASSIDRTGTNTGELFFGEGSRLTVL.

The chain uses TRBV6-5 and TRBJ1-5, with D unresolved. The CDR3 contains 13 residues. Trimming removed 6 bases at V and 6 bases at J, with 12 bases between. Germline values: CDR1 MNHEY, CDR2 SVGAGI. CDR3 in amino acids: CASRIKAGQPQHF. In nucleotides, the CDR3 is TGTGCCAGCAGGATAAAAGCGGGTCAGCCCCAGCATTTT.

The DNA for the CDR3 is TGTGCCAGCAGCTTGGACGACTTGGGTGAAAAACTGTTTTTT. Protein product: CASSLDDLGEKLFF. V usage is TRBV5-6 and J usage is TRBJ1-4; D call uncertain. V lost 0 bases to trimming and J lost 7 bases, with 10 bases between them. The CDR3 extends over 14 amino acids. CDR1 is SGHDT, CDR2 YYEEEE, per germline.

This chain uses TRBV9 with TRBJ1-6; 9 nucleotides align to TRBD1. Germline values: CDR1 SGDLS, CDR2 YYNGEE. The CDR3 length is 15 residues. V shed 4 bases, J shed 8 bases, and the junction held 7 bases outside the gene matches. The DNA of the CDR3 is TGTGCCAGCAGCCCGGAATGGACAGGGGATTCACCCCTCCACTTT. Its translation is CASSPEWTGDSPLHF.

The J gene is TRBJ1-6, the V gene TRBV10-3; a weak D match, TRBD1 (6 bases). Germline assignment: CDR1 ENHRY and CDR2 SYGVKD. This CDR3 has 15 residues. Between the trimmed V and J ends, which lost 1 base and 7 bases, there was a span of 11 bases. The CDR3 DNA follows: TGTGCCATCAGTGAGTTACAGGGCCCCAATTCACCCCTCCACTTT. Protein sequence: CAISELQGPNSPLHF.

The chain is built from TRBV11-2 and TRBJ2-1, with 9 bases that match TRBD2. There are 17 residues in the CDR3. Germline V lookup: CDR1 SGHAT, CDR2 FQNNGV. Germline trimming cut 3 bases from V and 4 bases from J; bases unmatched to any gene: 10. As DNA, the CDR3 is TGTGCCAGCAGCTTTTCTGGGGGCGGGAGGGCATACAATGAGCAGTTCTTC. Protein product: CASSFSGGGRAYNEQFF.

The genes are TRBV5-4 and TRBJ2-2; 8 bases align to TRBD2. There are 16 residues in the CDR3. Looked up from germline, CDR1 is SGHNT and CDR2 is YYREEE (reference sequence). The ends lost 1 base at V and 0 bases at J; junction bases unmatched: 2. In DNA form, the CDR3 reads TGTGCCAGCAGCTTGCCGGGGGGGCCGAACACCGGGGAGCTGTTTTTT. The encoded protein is CASSLPGGPNTGELFF.

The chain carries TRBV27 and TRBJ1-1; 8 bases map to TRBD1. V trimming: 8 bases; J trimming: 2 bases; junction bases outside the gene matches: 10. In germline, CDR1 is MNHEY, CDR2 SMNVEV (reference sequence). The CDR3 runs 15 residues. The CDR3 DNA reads TGTGCCAGCCGATTGACAGGGGATTACAACACTGAAGCTTTCTTT. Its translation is CASRLTGDYNTEAFF.

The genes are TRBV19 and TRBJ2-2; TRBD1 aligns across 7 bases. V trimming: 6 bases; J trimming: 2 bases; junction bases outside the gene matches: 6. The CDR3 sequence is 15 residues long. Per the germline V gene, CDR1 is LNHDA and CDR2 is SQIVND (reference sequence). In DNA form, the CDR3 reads TGTGCCAGTAGCACGACAGGGTTTAACACCGGGGAGCTGTTTTTT. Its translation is CASSTTGFNTGELFF.

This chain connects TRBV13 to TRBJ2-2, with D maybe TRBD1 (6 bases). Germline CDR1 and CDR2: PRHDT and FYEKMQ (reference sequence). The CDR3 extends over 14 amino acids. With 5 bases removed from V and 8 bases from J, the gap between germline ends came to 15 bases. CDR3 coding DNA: TGTGCCAGCAGCACCCGGGACACTAAAGGGGAGCTGTTTTTT. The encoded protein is CASSTRDTKGELFF.

In DNA, the CDR3 is TGTGCCAGCAGCACGCAGGGAAATTCACCCCTCCACTTT. Translation: CASSTQGNSPLHF. V gene TRBV7-2 combines with J gene TRBJ1-6; a weak D match, TRBD1 (5 bases). Germline CDR1 SGHTA, CDR2 FQGNSA. The CDR3 spans 13 residues. Trimming left V 5 bases short and J 7 bases short, with 9 bases between.

The CDR3 region has the DNA TGTGCCAGCAGCGTTACTCGGGACAGGAATTCACCCCTCCACTTT. Protein product: CASSVTRDRNSPLHF. This rearrangement joins TRBV9 to TRBJ1-6; 8 bases fit TRBD1. There are 15 residues in the CDR3. V shed 2 bases, J shed 7 bases, and the junction held 5 bases outside the gene matches. Germline V lookup: CDR1 SGDLS, CDR2 YYNGEE.